This TCR beta chain was sequenced during a study of blood T cells in healthy people across ages (dated by TCRdb to the mid-2010s). Background on the whole study: In model experiments, roughly one uniquely barcoded TCR beta cDNA molecule per two T cells was captured by template switching. The study measured age-related changes in TCR beta repertoire diversity using deep sequencing normalized with unique cDNA molecular identifiers. The donors were divided into four age groups: young (average about 16 years), middle-aged (under 40), aged (about 60) and long-lived (82). To avoid experimental bias, donors of different ages were distributed randomly across sequencing lanes. Using the same blood draw, the study looked at two additional independent replicas of 1 million unique cDNA reads for two donors, one aged 18 to 30 and the other aged 80 or older.

With regard to this clonotype: The specificity of this receptor is unknown. The sample holds no much larger clone one base away, and base qualities are not on file.

General conclusions and limits of the study: The CMV infection status of donors was not known, potentially confounding age-related changes in expanded clonotypes. Estimates of total diversity based on one million sequenced T cells were considered lower bounds and underestimates. Compared with the aged group, the long-lived group had more naive CD4+ T cells, fewer expanded clones and increased TCR diversity, suggesting age selection. Since profiling was done on bulk unsorted PBMCs, naive and antigen-experienced compartments could not be conclusively compared. The percentage of naive T cells measured by flow cytometry correlated strongly with observed TCR beta diversity. Observed TCR beta diversity per million T cells fell roughly linearly with age, and a significant reduction was already apparent by age around 36.

The donors were 40 or so Caucasian individuals from Russia, aged 6 to 90 years, who were systemically healthy. Each donor gave roughly 11 milliliters of peripheral blood, drawn into EDTA-treated Vacutainer tubes. Ficoll-Paque density-gradient centrifugation was used to isolate PBMCs, with at least 7 million per sample. Trizol reagent was used to extract total RNA from the PBMCs, yielding at least 5 micrograms per sample. The percentages of naive CD45RAhigh/CD27high T cells were determined by flow cytometry on a PBMC aliquot from every donor. The library came from 5' RACE. Instrument on record: Illumina HiSeq 2500. A second roughly 7 to 11 cycle PCR used a sample-barcoded 5' primer and a J-beta primer mix. A unique molecular identifier was introduced onto each TCR beta cDNA molecule by a template-switch 5' adaptor carrying 12 random nucleotides. At least 2.5 million CDR3-containing paired-end reads were obtained from each sample. First-strand cDNA was synthesized from all RNA with the Mint cDNA synthesis kit, primed by a TRBC-specific oligonucleotide. Following uracil-DNA glycosylase treatment, all cDNA underwent a first 18-cycle PCR with the universal primers M1SS and BC2_uni_R. The study's processing was this. For normalization, 1 million high-quality reads, each with a distinct molecular identifier, were randomly selected from each sample. Reads sharing molecular identifiers were discarded rather than binned into consensus sequences. MiTCR, set to a Q25 quality threshold and the strictest error-elimination algorithm, was used for CDR3 identification, clonotype clustering and error correction. A nonparametric unseen species model with Euler transformation was used to estimate lower-bound total TCR beta diversity. TCRdb reran the public reads through fastp at Q25 and MiXCR, keeping productive beta chains. Every entry covers one CDR3 protein and lists the most common genes and DNA from its rows. The V and J calls and clone size are TCRdb's, not the authors'. This sample lists about 640,000 distinct CDR3 sequences; 58% were detected once. The ten largest make up roughly 34% of the sample.

This receptor was obtained from a man aged 60 to 69 in good health. The specimen was blood.

The CDR3 in this case is CSARGGARGGSYEQYF. The nucleotide sequence is given as TGCAGTGCTAGAGGGGGCGCGCGCGGGGGTTCCTACGAGCAGTACTTC. The sequence joins TRBV20-1 to TRBJ2-7; 7 middle bases align to TRBD2. V trim: 1 base; J trim: 1 base; unmatched bases: 10. Measured from the cysteine to the phenylalanine, the CDR3 is 16 residues long. The sequence is cut down to CDR3 DNA, 48 bases in frame from base 1. CDR1 and CDR2 are drawn from the germline V gene (reference sequence): DFQATT, SNEGSKA.